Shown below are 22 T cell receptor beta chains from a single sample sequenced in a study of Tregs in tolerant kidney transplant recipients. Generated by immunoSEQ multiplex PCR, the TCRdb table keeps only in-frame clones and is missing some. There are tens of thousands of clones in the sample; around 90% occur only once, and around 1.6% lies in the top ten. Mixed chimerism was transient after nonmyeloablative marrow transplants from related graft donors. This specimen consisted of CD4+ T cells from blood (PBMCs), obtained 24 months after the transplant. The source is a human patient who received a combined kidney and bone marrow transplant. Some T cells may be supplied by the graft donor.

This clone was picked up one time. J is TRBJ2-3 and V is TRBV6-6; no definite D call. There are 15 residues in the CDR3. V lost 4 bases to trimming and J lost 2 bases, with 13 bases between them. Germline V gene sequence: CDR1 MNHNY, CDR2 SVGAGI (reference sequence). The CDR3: CASSFERQDTDTQYF. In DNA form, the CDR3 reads TGTGCCAGCAGTTTTGAAAGGCAGGACACAGATACGCAGTATTTT.

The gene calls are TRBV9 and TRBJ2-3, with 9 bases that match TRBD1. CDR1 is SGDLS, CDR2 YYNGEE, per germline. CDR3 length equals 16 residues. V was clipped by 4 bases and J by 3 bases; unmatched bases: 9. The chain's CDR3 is CASSLDGTGITDTQYF. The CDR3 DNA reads TGTGCCAGCAGCTTGGACGGGACAGGGATTACAGATACGCAGTATTTT.

The CDR3 DNA is TGTGCCAGCAGCTTGGTTGGCACCCTGAACTATGGCTACACCTTC. Translating it yields CASSLVGTLNYGYTF. J is TRBJ1-2 and V is TRBV5-6; no reliable D call. The CDR3 has 15 amino acids. Germline-derived CDR1 and CDR2 are SGHDT and YYEEEE. Trimming removed 0 bases from V and 2 bases from J, with 11 bases in between.

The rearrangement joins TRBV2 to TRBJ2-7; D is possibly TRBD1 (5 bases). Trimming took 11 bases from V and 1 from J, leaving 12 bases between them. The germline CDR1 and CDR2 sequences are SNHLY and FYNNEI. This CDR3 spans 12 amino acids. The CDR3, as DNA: TGTGCCGTCTCCAGGGATTCCTACGAGCAGTACTTC. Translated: CAVSRDSYEQYF.

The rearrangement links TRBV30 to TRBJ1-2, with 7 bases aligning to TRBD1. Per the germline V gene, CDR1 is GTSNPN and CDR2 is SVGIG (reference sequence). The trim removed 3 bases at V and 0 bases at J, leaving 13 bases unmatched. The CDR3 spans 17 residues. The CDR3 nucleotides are TGTGCCTGGAGCCCGACAGGGTTTATCGTATCTAACTATGGCTACACCTTC. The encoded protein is CAWSPTGFIVSNYGYTF.

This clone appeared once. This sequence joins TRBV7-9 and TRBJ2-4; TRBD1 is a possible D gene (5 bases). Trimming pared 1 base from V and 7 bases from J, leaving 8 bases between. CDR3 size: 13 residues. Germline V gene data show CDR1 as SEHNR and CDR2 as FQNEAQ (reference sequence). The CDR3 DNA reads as TGTGCCAGCAGCTTAGGGACAAGGAACATTCAGTACTTC. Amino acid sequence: CASSLGTRNIQYF.

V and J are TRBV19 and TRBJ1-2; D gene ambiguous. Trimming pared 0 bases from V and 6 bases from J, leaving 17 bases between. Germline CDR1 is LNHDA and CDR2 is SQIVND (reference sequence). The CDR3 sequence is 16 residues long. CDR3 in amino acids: CASSIDFINRVDGYTF. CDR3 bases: TGTGCCAGTAGTATAGACTTTATTAATAGAGTCGATGGCTACACCTTC.

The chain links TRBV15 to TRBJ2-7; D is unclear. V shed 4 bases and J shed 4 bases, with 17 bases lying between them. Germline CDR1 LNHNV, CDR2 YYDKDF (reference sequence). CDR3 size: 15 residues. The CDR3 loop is CATSILRHPGYEQYF. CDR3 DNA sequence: TGTGCCACCAGCATCTTAAGGCACCCCGGGTACGAGCAGTACTTC.

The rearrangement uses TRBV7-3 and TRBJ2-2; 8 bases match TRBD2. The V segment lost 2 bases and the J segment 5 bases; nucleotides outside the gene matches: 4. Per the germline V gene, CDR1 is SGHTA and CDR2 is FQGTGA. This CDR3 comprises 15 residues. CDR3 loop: CASSLWASGTGELFF. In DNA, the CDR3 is TGTGCCAGCAGCTTATGGGCTAGCGGGACCGGGGAGCTGTTTTTT.

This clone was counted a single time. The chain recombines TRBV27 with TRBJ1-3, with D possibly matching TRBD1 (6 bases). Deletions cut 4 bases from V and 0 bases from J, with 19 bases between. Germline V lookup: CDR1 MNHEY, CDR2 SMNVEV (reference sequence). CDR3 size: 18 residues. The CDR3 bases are TGTGCCAGCAGTTCCTACAGGGCCCCCCCCCTCTCTGGAAACACCATATATTTT. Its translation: CASSSYRAPPLSGNTIYF.

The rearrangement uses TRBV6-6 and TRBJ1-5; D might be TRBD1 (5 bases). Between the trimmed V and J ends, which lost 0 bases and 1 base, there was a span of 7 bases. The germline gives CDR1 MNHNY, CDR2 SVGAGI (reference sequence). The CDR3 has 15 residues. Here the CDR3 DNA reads TGTGCCAGCAGTTACTCCGCAGGGAGCAATCAGCCCCAGCATTTT. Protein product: CASSYSAGSNQPQHF.

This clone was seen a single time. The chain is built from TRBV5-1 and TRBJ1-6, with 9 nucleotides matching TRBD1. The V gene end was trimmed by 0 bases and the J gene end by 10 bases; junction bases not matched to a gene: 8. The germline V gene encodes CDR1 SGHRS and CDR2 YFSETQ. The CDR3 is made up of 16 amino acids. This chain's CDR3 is CASSLGQGGRQSPLHF. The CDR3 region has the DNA TGCGCCAGCAGCTTGGGACAGGGGGGGAGACAATCACCCCTCCACTTT.

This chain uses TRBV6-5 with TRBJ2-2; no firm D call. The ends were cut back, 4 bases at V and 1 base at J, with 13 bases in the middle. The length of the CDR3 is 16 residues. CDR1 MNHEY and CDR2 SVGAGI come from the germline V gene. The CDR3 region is CASSSRRAENTGELFF. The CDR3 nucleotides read TGTGCCAGCAGTTCCAGGCGCGCAGAGAACACCGGGGAGCTGTTTTTT.

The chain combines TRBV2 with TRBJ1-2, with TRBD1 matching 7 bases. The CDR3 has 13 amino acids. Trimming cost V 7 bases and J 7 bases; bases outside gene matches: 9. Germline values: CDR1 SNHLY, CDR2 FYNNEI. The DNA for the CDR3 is TGTGCCAGCACCGACCGAGGGGGCATTGGCTACACCTTC. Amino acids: CASTDRGGIGYTF.

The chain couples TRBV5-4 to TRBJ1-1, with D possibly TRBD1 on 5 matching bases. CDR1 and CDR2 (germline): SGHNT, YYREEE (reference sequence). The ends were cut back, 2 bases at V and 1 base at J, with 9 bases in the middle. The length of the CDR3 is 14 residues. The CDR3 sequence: CASSFSTGNTEAFF. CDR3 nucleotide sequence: TGTGCCAGCAGCTTCTCAACAGGGAACACTGAAGCTTTCTTT.

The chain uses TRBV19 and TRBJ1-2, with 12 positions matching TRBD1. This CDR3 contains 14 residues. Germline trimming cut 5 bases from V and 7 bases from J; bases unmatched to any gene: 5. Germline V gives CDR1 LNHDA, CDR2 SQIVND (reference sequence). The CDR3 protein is CASSPGTGGIGYTF. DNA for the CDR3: TGTGCCAGTAGTCCCGGGACAGGGGGCATTGGCTACACCTTC.

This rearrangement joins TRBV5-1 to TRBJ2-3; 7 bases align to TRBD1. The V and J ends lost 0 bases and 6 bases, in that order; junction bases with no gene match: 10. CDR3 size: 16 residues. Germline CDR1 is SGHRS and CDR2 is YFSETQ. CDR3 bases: TGCGCCAGCAGCTTGGTGGGGACAGACTCCCCGGATACGCAGTATTTT. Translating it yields CASSLVGTDSPDTQYF.

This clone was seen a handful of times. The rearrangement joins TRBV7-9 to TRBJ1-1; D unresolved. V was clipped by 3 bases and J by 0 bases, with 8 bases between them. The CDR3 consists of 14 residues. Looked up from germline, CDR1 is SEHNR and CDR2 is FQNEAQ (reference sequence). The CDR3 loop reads CASSFPQMNTEAFF. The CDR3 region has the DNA TGTGCCAGCAGCTTCCCCCAGATGAACACTGAAGCTTTCTTT.

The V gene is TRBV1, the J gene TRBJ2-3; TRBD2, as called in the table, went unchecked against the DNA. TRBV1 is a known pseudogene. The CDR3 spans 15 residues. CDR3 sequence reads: CTSSFERGGADTQYF. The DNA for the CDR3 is TGCACCAGCAGCTTCGAGCGGGGGGGTGCAGATACGCAGTATTTT.

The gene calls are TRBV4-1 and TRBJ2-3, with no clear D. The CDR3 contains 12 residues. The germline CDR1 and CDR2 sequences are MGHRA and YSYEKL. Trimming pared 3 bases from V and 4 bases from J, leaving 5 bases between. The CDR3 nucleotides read TGCGCCAGCAGCCACCTAGCAGATACGCAGTATTTT. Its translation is CASSHLADTQYF.

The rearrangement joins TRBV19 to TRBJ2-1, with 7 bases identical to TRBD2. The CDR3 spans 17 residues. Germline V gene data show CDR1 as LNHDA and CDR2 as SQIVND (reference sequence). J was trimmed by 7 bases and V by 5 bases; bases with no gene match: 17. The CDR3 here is CASSLLSGWEGRNEQFF. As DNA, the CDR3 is TGTGCCAGTAGTTTACTGTCAGGGTGGGAGGGGAGGAATGAGCAGTTCTTC.

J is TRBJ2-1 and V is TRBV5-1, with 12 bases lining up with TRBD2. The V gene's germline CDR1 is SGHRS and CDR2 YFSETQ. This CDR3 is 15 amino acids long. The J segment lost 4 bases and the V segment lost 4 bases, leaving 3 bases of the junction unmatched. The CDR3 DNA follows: TGCGCCAGCAGCCTCGGACTAGCGGGATACAATGAGCAGTTCTTC. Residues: CASSLGLAGYNEQFF. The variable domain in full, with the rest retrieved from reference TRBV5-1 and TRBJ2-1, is KAGVTQTPRYLIKTRGQQVTLSCSPISGHRSVSWYQQTPGQGLQFLFEYFSETQRNKGNFPGRFSGRQFSNSRSEMNVSTLELGDSALYLCASSLGLAGYNEQFFGPGTRLTVL.